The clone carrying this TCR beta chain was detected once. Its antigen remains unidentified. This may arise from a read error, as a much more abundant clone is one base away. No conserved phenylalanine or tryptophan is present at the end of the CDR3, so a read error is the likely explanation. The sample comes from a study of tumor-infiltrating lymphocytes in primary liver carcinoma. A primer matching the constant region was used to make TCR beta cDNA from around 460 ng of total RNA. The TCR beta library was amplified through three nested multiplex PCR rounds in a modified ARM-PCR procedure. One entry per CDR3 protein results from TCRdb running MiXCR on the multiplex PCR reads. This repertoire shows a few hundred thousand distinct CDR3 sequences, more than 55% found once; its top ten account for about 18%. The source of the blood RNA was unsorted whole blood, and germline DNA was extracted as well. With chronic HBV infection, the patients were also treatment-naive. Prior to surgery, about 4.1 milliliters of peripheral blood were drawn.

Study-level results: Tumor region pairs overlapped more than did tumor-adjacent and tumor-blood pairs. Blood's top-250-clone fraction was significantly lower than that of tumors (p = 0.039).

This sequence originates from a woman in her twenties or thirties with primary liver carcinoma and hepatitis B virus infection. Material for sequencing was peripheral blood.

The CDR3 sequence: CSVEGRANTGELFL. CDR3 coding DNA: TGCAGCGTTGAGGGCAGAGCGAACACCGGGGAGCTGTTTCTT. The chain has TRBV29-1 and TRBJ2-2, with D hard to call. The V end was cut by 3 bases, the J end by 0 bases, with 8 bases between. Germline V CDR1 and CDR2: SQVTM, ANQGSEA. The CDR3 is 14 amino acids.